Below are 8 T cell receptor beta chains sequenced from a single sample in a study of blood T cell repertoires in COVID-19. Sequencing was performed with immunoSEQ multiplex PCR; in TCRdb, only in-frame clones are kept and a portion is missing. The sample contains about 110,000 clones, 88% of which appear only once. Sequences were obtained from peripheral blood. The source is a man aged 45-60 years with active or convalescent COVID-19.

The CDR3 here is CASSFPQGITYQETQYF. CDR3 bases: TGTGCCAGCAGCTTTCCCCAGGGGATAACGTACCAAGAGACCCAGTACTTC. The J gene is TRBJ2-5, the V gene TRBV11-2; perhaps TRBD1 as D (6 bases). The CDR3 covers 17 residues. Deletions cut 3 bases from V and 0 bases from J, with 17 bases between. In germline, CDR1 is SGHAT, CDR2 FQNNGV.

The V call is TRBV3-1 (or the pseudogene TRBV3-2), the J call TRBJ2-5; TRBD2 matches 10 bases. Germline CDR1 is LGHDT and CDR2 is YNNKEL (reference sequence). J lost 4 bases, V lost 4 bases, and 18 bases had no gene match. The CDR3 is made up of 19 amino acids. The CDR3 spells CASSPPTGPSSGRAETQYF. The CDR3 DNA is TGTGCCAGCAGCCCCCCCACAGGTCCATCTAGCGGGAGAGCAGAGACCCAGTACTTC.

The CDR3 region has the DNA TGTGCCAGCAGCCGATACAGGGATAGCAATCAGCCCCAGCATTTT. It is translated as CASSRYRDSNQPQHF. The chain uses TRBV6-5 and TRBJ1-5, with D possibly TRBD1 on 6 matching bases. Per germline, CDR1 MNHEY and CDR2 SVGAGI. This CDR3 has 15 amino acids. Trimming took 6 bases from V and 0 from J, leaving 12 bases between them.

The chain recombines TRBV28 with TRBJ1-2; tentatively, D is TRBD1 (5 bases). Trimming removed 6 bases at V and 6 bases at J, with 14 bases between. The V gene's germline CDR1 is MDHEN and CDR2 SYDVKM. CDR3 length equals 13 residues. The CDR3 sequence is CASRPGDFDGYTF. In DNA, the CDR3 is TGTGCCAGCAGACCCGGGGACTTTGATGGCTACACCTTC.

The chain joins TRBV19 to TRBJ1-1; the D is unclear. Germline values: CDR1 LNHDA, CDR2 SQIVND (reference sequence). V was shortened by 7 bases and J by 3 bases, with 15 bases between the two germline ends. CDR3 length: 14 residues. The CDR3 sequence is CASTYYRGHTEAFF. CDR3 nucleotides: TGTGCCAGTACTTACTACAGAGGGCACACTGAAGCTTTCTTT.

V usage is TRBV6-5 and J usage is TRBJ1-1; 8 bases map to TRBD1. Germline lookup yields CDR1 MNHEY and CDR2 SVGAGI. The CDR3 length is 14 residues. Losses at the gene ends were 7 bases for V and 4 bases for J; bases not matched to a gene: 8. The CDR3 bases are TGTGCCAGCACTTCAGGGGGCGAGGTCACTGAAGCTTTCTTT. Its protein product is CASTSGGEVTEAFF.

The V and J genes are TRBV27 and TRBJ2-3, with 7 bases matching TRBD1. The CDR3 has 14 amino acids. CDR1 and CDR2 (germline): MNHEY, SMNVEV (reference sequence). Losses at the gene ends were 10 bases for V and 2 bases for J; bases not matched to a gene: 9. The CDR3 sequence is CATSSRGPTDTQYF. DNA of the CDR3: TGTGCCACCTCCTCTAGGGGGCCCACAGATACGCAGTATTTT.

This clone has more than one count but fewer than ten. This sequence joins TRBV7-9 and TRBJ1-1; D unresolved. Trimming pared 6 bases from V and 4 bases from J, leaving 18 bases between. CDR3 length: 15 amino acids. From germline, CDR1 is SEHNR and CDR2 FQNEAQ (reference sequence). As DNA, the CDR3 is TGTGCCAGCAGGACTGTACTGGGAGGGAGCACTGAAGCTTTCTTT. Translating gives CASRTVLGGSTEAFF.